The sequence of this T cell receptor beta chain was determined in a study of a mutant IDH1 vaccine in newly diagnosed glioma. Whole-study context: Patients got their first vaccination 4-6 weeks after radiotherapy alone, or with temozolomide cycles. Previous care, which was radiotherapy, temozolomide, or both, most often involved both.

Comment on this clone: As yet, its antigen is unknown.

Study-wide results and caveats: No link was apparently found between pseudoprogression and changes in top peripheral T cell clonotypes.

V lost 9 bases and J lost 7; bases outside the gene matches: 4. Germline CDR1 is MNHEY and CDR2 is SMNVEV (reference sequence). CDR3 length: 12 amino acids. TCRdb keeps only in-frame clones here, not all; method: immunoSEQ multiplex PCR. The data show under 35,000 clones, with roughly 82% seen just once and under 9% held by the top ten. As to time point: week 35, safety follow-up. The investigators gave 300 ug of mutant IDH1 20-mer peptide in each vaccine dose, together with topical imiquimod. Those who donated had recent WHO grade 3 or 4 IDH1-mutant, ATRX-lost astrocytomas. The sample here was PBMCs, taken from a glioma patient whose treatment included an IDH1 peptide vaccine. The TCR was taken from a man in his forties or fifties with glioma. The V call is TRBV27, the J call TRBJ2-7; 12 nucleotides match TRBD1. The DNA of the CDR3 is TGTGCCAGTTGGGACAGGGGGCTTGAGCAGTACTTC. Protein: CASWDRGLEQYF.